This T cell receptor (beta chain) was documented in a study of blood T cell repertoires in COVID-19. Points on this clone: Other nucleotide sequences from this sample produce the same CDR3.

Germline lookup yields CDR1 SGDLS and CDR2 YYNGEE. Trimming at V came to 2 bases and at J to 0 bases, leaving 3 bases not matched to a gene. CDR3 length: 16 amino acids. The repertoire was sequenced with immunoSEQ multiplex PCR; TCRdb's copy has only in-frame clones and lacks some. The data hold about 78,000 clones, with 90% observed a single time. The clonotype comes from a woman in her forties or fifties in a cohort sampled during active COVID-19. V gene TRBV9 combines with J gene TRBJ1-4; 8 bases line up with TRBD1. Material for sequencing was peripheral blood. CDR3 coding DNA: TGTGCCAGCAGCGTGGGGACAGGAGCAACTAATGAAAAACTGTTTTTT. Translated, it gives CASSVGTGATNEKLFF. The full variable domain, completed using reference TRBV9 and TRBJ1-4, is DSGVTQTPKHLITATGQRVTLRCSPRSGDLSVYWYQQSLDQGLQFLIQYYNGEERAKGNILERFSAQQFPDLHSELNLSSLELGDSALYFCASSVGTGATNEKLFFGSGTQLSVL.